This passage covers 18 T cell receptor beta chains from one sample sequenced in a study of regulatory T cells in long-lasting Graves disease. Libraries of TCR beta came from iRepertoire HTBI primers plus Arm-PCR of CDR3 regions. TCRdb redid the calling of the multiplex PCR reads with MiXCR, one entry per CDR3 protein. The table has over 650,000 distinct CDR3 sequences, 25% to 35% seen once. As for time point: persistent/refractory GD, antithyroid drugs over 5 years with positive TRAb. After RNA was extracted from PBMCs, the TCR library was made from it. This material consisted of peripheral blood mononuclear cells (PBMCs), taken when the disease was refractory, from a patient treated with antithyroid drugs. Receptors were obtained from a female donor with Graves disease.

The chain couples TRBV4-1 to TRBJ2-7; possibly TRBD2 for D (5 bases). Germline CDR1 is MGHRA and CDR2 is YSYEKL. Trimming removed 0 bases at V and 1 base at J, with 19 bases between. This CDR3 is built from 18 residues. Here the CDR3 reads CASSQEGALTTGSYEQYF. In nucleotides, the CDR3 is TGCGCCAGCAGCCAAGAGGGCGCGTTGACTACCGGATCCTACGAGCAGTACTTC.

The V and J genes are TRBV4-1 and TRBJ2-7; 9 positions agree with TRBD2. The trim removed 0 bases at V and 4 bases at J, leaving 7 bases unmatched. CDR1 MGHRA and CDR2 YSYEKL come from the germline V gene. The CDR3 covers 16 residues. In DNA form, the CDR3 reads TGCGCCAGCAGCCAAGACCTTAGCGGGGGCGGTTACGAGCAGTACTTC. This encodes CASSQDLSGGGYEQYF.

This clonotype was seen a few times. This chain connects TRBV2 to TRBJ1-1; no clear D. From germline, CDR1 is SNHLY and CDR2 FYNNEI. CDR3 length equals 13 residues. Trimming left V 8 bases short and J 2 bases short, with 12 bases between. Here the CDR3 reads CASLGQPNTEAFF. CDR3 nucleotides: TGTGCCAGCCTCGGGCAGCCCAACACTGAAGCTTTCTTT.

The chain recombines TRBV5-1 with TRBJ1-2, with D maybe TRBD1 (5 bases). Looked up from germline, CDR1 is SGHRS and CDR2 is YFSETQ. V dropped 1 base and J dropped 4 bases, with 17 bases sitting between them. The CDR3 loop spans 16 amino acids. The CDR3 sequence: CASSLTSGPGIYGYTF. The CDR3 DNA is TGCGCCAGCAGCTTGACGTCGGGACCCGGGATCTATGGCTACACCTTC.

This chain uses TRBV20-1 with TRBJ2-7, with D perhaps TRBD1 (6 bases). Between the trimmed V and J ends, which lost 5 bases and 1 base, there was a span of 15 bases. Germline CDR1 DFQATT, CDR2 SNEGSKA (reference sequence). The CDR3 totals 14 residues. CDR3 bases: TGCAGTGCTTACCCCCCTGACAGGTCCTACGAGCAGTACTTC. This gives the protein CSAYPPDRSYEQYF.

This clonotype came up many times. The rearrangement joins TRBV2 to TRBJ1-1; TRBD1 aligns across 7 bases. This CDR3 spans 13 amino acids. CDR1 is SNHLY and CDR2 is FYNNEI in the germline V gene. V shed 5 bases and J 3 bases; nucleotides not matched to a gene: 3. CDR3 nucleotides: TGTGCCAGCAGTCGGGACAGATACACTGAAGCTTTCTTT. This translates into CASSRDRYTEAFF. Drawing the rest from reference TRBV2 and TRBJ1-1, the complete variable domain is EPEVTQTPSHQVTQMGQEVILRCVPISNHLYFYWYRQILGQKVEFLVSFYNNEISEKSEIFDDQFSVERPDGSNFTLKIRSTKLEDSAMYFCASSRDRYTEAFFGQGTRLTVV.

This clonotype was counted between two and nine times. This chain uses TRBV5-5 with TRBJ2-7, with D possibly called TRBD1 or TRBD2 (6 bases each). This CDR3 is built from 16 residues. V was cut by 0 bases and J by 1 base, with 14 bases left in between. Germline V gene data show CDR1 as SGHKS and CDR2 as YYEKEE (reference sequence). CDR3 region: CASSLVWGARSYEQYF. Here the CDR3 DNA reads TGTGCCAGCAGCTTGGTATGGGGGGCTCGGTCCTACGAGCAGTACTTC.

This clonotype was detected many times. This chain links TRBV28 with TRBJ2-5, with D perhaps TRBD1 or TRBD2 (7 bases each). The CDR3 totals 14 residues. CDR1 MDHEN and CDR2 SYDVKM come from the germline V gene. The V gene lost 6 bases and the J gene lost 7 bases, with 18 bases spanning the gap. The CDR3 DNA is TGTGCCAGCAGGGGGGGAGACAGGGAGGGGACCCAGTACTTC. Amino acid sequence: CASRGGDREGTQYF. Complete variable domain (other parts from reference TRBV28 and TRBJ2-5): DVKVTQSSRYLVKRTGEKVFLECVQDMDHENMFWYRQDPGLGLRLIYFSYDVKMKEKGDIPEGYSVSREKKERFSLILESASTNQTSMYLCASRGGDREGTQYFGPGTRLLVL.

This clonotype came up many times. The chain uses TRBV29-1 and TRBJ1-2; D gene ambiguous. The CDR3 sequence is 13 residues long. V lost 5 bases to trimming and J lost 1 base, with 11 bases between them. CDR1 is SQVTM and CDR2 is ANQGSEA in the germline V gene. In nucleotides, the CDR3 is TGCAGCGTTAATCTAGACCATAACTATGGCTACACCTTC. This sequence encodes CSVNLDHNYGYTF.

The V gene is TRBV4-1, the J gene TRBJ2-7; D perhaps matches TRBD2 (6 bases). The CDR3 covers 14 residues. Germline values: CDR1 MGHRA, CDR2 YSYEKL. Trimming stripped 1 base from V and 3 bases from J, with 10 bases between. In DNA form, the CDR3 reads TGCGCCAGCAGCCAAGGGTACGGGGGCTACGAGCAGTACTTC. Its protein product is CASSQGYGGYEQYF.

This chain joins TRBV7-2 and TRBJ1-1, with TRBD1 identical over 7 bases. There are 15 residues in the CDR3. CDR1 is SGHTA, CDR2 FQGNSA, per germline. After removal of 4 bases from V and 5 bases from J, the junction contained 10 bases not matched to a gene. DNA of the CDR3: TGTGCCAGCAGCTCTTACAGGGGAATGGGGACTGAAGCTTTCTTT. Translated: CASSSYRGMGTEAFF.

This clonotype was seen a handful of times. The genes are TRBV30 and TRBJ1-1; a weak D match, TRBD1 (5 bases). V was cut by 0 bases and J by 1 base, with 9 bases left in between. The CDR3 runs to 14 residues. Germline V gene sequence: CDR1 GTSNPN, CDR2 SVGIG (reference sequence). CDR3 sequence: CAWSVHRKNTEAFF. Here the CDR3 DNA reads TGTGCCTGGAGTGTACACAGGAAGAACACTGAAGCTTTCTTT.

The rearrangement uses TRBV7-9 and TRBJ1-1, with a tentative D call TRBD1 (6 bases). Germline V gives CDR1 SEHNR, CDR2 FQNEAQ (reference sequence). The V end lost 6 bases, the J end lost 6 bases, and 14 bases lay between the germline ends. The CDR3 covers 13 residues. CDR3 sequence: CASRNHRDAEAFF. CDR3 coding DNA: TGTGCCAGCAGGAATCACAGGGACGCTGAAGCTTTCTTT.

This clonotype occurred a few times. V gene TRBV14 combines with J gene TRBJ1-2, with D maybe TRBD1 (5 bases). V shed 1 base and J shed 8 bases, with 14 bases lying between them. CDR1 SGHDN and CDR2 FVKESK come from the germline V gene. The CDR3 is made up of 14 amino acids. The CDR3 is CASSQVGGHRGYTF. The CDR3 DNA is TGTGCCAGCAGCCAAGTGGGAGGACATCGAGGCTACACCTTC. The full variable domain, its missing parts supplied by reference TRBV14 and TRBJ1-2, is EAGVTQFPSHSVIEKGQTVTLRCDPISGHDNLYWYRRVMGKEIKFLLHFVKESKQDESGMPNNRFLAERTGGTYSTLKVQPAELEDSGVYFCASSQVGGHRGYTFGSGTRLTVV.

This clonotype came up a few times. V is TRBV27 and J is TRBJ1-1; no firm D call. Trimming took 5 bases from V and 1 from J, leaving 23 bases between them. The CDR3 extends over 18 amino acids. The germline CDR1 and CDR2 sequences are MNHEY and SMNVEV (reference sequence). In DNA, the CDR3 is TGTGCCAGCAGTAAAGTGGTAACGTCCCGGGAATGGAACACTGAAGCTTTCTTT. Translation: CASSKVVTSREWNTEAFF.

V usage is TRBV29-1 and J usage is TRBJ2-7; weak D call: TRBD1 (5 bases). There are 13 residues in the CDR3. Looked up from germline, CDR1 is SQVTM and CDR2 is ANQGSEA. V was cut by 6 bases and J by 4 bases, with 16 bases left in between. This chain's CDR3 is CSVVGDPGYEQYF. The CDR3 DNA reads TGCAGCGTGGTAGGGGATCCTGGGTACGAGCAGTACTTC.

Concerning this clonotype: A much bigger clone sits one base away, suggesting this may be a read error. The chain is built from TRBV28 and TRBJ1-2, with D unclear. The germline V gene has CDR1 MDHEN and CDR2 SYDVKM. The CDR3 totals 13 residues. The ends were cut back, 8 bases at V and 4 bases at J, with 14 bases in the middle. This chain's CDR3 is CASAPPRLYGYTF. CDR3 coding DNA: TGTGCCAGCGCCCCTCCACGTCTCTATGGCTACACCTTC.

The chain joins TRBV19 to TRBJ2-7, with D possibly being TRBD1 (6 bases). Germline V gene lookup returns CDR1 LNHDA and CDR2 SQIVND (reference sequence). V was cut by 9 bases and J by 6 bases, with 27 bases left in between. There are 16 residues in the CDR3. The CDR3: CASRPAGALGPTEQYF. As DNA, the CDR3 is TGTGCCAGCCGCCCGGCAGGGGCCCTTGGCCCAACCGAGCAGTACTTC.